This paragraph covers one T cell receptor beta chain sequence. Looked up from germline, CDR1 is ENHRY and CDR2 is SYGVKD. This CDR3 has 13 residues. V lost 6 bases to trimming and J lost 6 bases, with 12 bases between them. Repertoires were generated with immunoSEQ multiplex PCR, while TCRdb's copy carries only in-frame clones and drops some. The table shows some 470 clones, with approximately 80% occurring only once. These data come from a study of blood T cell dynamics during melanoma immunotherapy. Overall study context: Metastatic melanoma patients received first-line pembrolizumab or nivolumab plus ipilimumab.

Time point here: pre-treatment baseline. One draw preceded checkpoint blockade; another followed its first cycle at week 3. Prior systemic cancer therapy, immunosuppressant use and other active malignancies excluded patients. The chain joins TRBV10-3 to TRBJ2-1, with D hard to call. The TCR was taken from a human donor with melanoma. Source: cell-free DNA from blood, taken from a patient treated with checkpoint blockade. The CDR3 protein is CAISLIYGNEQFF. The CDR3 nucleotides read TGTGCCATCAGCCTCATTTACGGCAATGAGCAGTTCTTC.